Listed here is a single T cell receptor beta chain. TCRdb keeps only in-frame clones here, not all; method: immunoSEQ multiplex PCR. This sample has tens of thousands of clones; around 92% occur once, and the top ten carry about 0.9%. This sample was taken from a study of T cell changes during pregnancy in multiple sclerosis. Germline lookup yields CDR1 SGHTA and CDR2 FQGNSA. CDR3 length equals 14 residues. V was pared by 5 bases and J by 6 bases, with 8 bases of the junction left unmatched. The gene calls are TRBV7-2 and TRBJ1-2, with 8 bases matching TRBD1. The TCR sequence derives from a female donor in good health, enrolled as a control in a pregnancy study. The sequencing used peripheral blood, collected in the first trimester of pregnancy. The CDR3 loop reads CASSTDRGSHGYTF. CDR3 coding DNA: TGTGCCAGCAGCACCGACAGGGGATCACATGGCTACACCTTC. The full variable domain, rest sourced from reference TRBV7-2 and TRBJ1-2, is GAGVSQSPSNKVTEKGKDVELRCDPISGHTALYWYRQSLGQGLEFLIYFQGNSAPDKSGLPSDRFSAERTGGSVSTLTIQRTQQEDSAVYLCASSTDRGSHGYTFGSGTRLTVV.